This TCR beta chain was sequenced in a study of glioma-infiltrating T cells after dendritic cell vaccination. Overall study: Patients received three intradermal dendritic cell vaccine injections at biweekly intervals. Points from the study as a whole: The cohort had few patients with full blood and tumor sets.

On this clone itself: What it recognizes is unknown.

Using immunoSEQ multiplex PCR, the repertoire was profiled, and TCRdb retains in-frame clones only, with some absent. The sample records 45,000 to 50,000 clones, approximately 85% being singletons. Trimming took 5 bases from V and 2 from J; bases not matched to a gene: 6. The CDR3 totals 15 residues. CDR1 MNHEY and CDR2 SMNVEV come from the germline V gene (reference sequence). The sequence was collected from a human donor with glioblastoma. The sample consisted of blood, taken before dendritic cell vaccination. The chain combines TRBV27 with TRBJ1-2, with TRBD1 matching 9 bases. The CDR3 bases are TGTGCCAGCAGTCCGGGGACAGGGACCAACTATGGCTACACCTTC. Its protein product is CASSPGTGTNYGYTF.